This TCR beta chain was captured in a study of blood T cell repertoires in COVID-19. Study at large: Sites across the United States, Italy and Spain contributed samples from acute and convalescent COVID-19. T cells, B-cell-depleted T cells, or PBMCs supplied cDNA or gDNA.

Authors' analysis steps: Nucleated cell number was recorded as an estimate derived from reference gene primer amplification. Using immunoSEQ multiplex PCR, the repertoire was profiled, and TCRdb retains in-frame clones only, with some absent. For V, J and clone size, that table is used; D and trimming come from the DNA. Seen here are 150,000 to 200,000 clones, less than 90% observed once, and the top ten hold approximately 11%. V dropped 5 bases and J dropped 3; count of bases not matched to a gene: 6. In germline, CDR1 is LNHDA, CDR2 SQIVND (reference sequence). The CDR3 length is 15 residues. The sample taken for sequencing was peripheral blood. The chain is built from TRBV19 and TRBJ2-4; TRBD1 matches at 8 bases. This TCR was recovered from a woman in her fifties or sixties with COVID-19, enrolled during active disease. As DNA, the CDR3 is TGTGCCAGTAGTTTACAGGGGGTTGTCAAAAACATTCAGTACTTC. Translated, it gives CASSLQGVVKNIQYF.